Listed below are T cell receptor beta chains from one sample, sequenced in a study of T-cell reconstitution after alpha-beta-depleted transplantation in children. MiXCR, run by TCRdb on the PCR reads, gives a single entry per CDR3 protein. The table lists 500,000 to 600,000 distinct CDR3 sequences, 25% to 30% of them singletons. The source was PBMCs, collected before TCRalphabeta/CD19-depleted stem cell transplant. The source of these receptors is a boy in the first two years of life with Wiskott-Aldrich syndrome, due to receive a stem cell transplant. Both conserved end residues are trimmed from each CDR3. D genes are given only for firm matches.

>TRBV27|TRBD2|TRBJ2-4
ATSVAGGVAKNIQY
>TRBV29-1|.|TRBJ2-3
SGGPGGDTQY
>TRBV7-8|.|TRBJ1-2
ASSLQGQSNYGYT
>TRBV10-3|.|TRBJ2-3
AISRLVSTDTQY
>TRBV27|TRBD2|TRBJ2-2
ASRALAGNTGELF
>TRBV12-3/TRBV12-4|.|TRBJ2-7
ASSSSRPMTIGEQY
>TRBV20-1|TRBD2|TRBJ2-1
SAKTIAGVLPEQF
>TRBV12-3/TRBV12-4|.|TRBJ2-7
ASSFGVLEQY
>TRBV11-2|TRBD2|TRBJ2-3
ASSLEWTSPDTQY
>TRBV5-1|TRBD2|TRBJ2-1
ASSFPSGTPYNEQF
>TRBV20-1|.|TRBJ1-1
SARDGTGSRAF
>TRBV5-1|.|TRBJ2-3
ASSLAQSAGDTQY